This TCR beta chain emerged from a study of cytomegalovirus exposure and HLA in healthy donors (dated by TCRdb to about 2017). For the wider study: According to an earlier analysis of 587 of the donors, about 179 million T cells yielded 90 million to 130 million unique TCR beta sequences and about 300 Gb of sequence data. An early release covering over 500 HLA-typed donors comprised roughly 300 gigabases of sequencing data and around 85 million unique TCR sequences. The genetic ancestry cluster associated with self-reported Caucasian donors included 80% to 90% of the approximately 410 genotyped donors. The study was designed to test whether signatures of past pathogen exposure could be identified by cataloging public T cell receptors. Using immunosequencing, the study profiled T cell repertoires from approximately 700 subjects and related those repertoires to cytomegalovirus serostatus. In addition to the first cohort of 500 to 850 subjects, a separate validation cohort of approximately 130 different subjects was used. High-throughput TCR immunosequencing, statistical association of individual TCRs with disease status, and machine learning were combined to predict cytomegalovirus infection status. In a later analysis, previously published TCR beta repertoires from 670 or so donors were re-analyzed and high-resolution HLA genotyping was added so that TCR occurrence patterns could be studied. Rather than using new phenotypic data, the later analysis identified candidate immune exposures from TCR beta sequences and from how often those sequences occurred across donors. An earlier analysis of several hundred of the donors applied high-throughput TCR beta sequencing to assess whether each TCR beta V gene segment acted as functional or pseudogenic. Alongside the repertoire data, information on donor age, sex, ethnicity and CMV serostatus was compiled. In a later genetic analysis, genome-wide SNP genotypes for 398 of the 666 donors were used, and that subset was treated as a discovery cohort. Every repertoire in the discovery cohort had been generated on one and the same sequencing platform. HLA typing covered class I and class II loci at four-digit resolution. Typing coverage differed by locus: A, B, C, DRB1 and DQB1 were typed in about 620-640 donors, DQA1 in about 500, DPA1 in approximately 610, and DPB1 in approximately 450. Roughly 5 DR-DQ haplotypes were handled as single units for association and clustering, since linkage in the cohort was strong. On average, over 200,000 unique TCR beta nucleotide sequences were sequenced per donor among a few hundred genotyped donors of the cohort, with 15% to 20% of those sequences being non-productive.

In total, 500 to 700 healthy bone marrow donors made up the cohort. Cohort members were all nominally healthy when sampled, although unrecorded immune exposures were likely present. The donor was CMV seronegative and was included in the group of several hundred seronegative cohort members. A peripheral blood sample was provided by each donor, and peripheral blood mononuclear cells were used for TCR beta sequencing. The Qiagen DNeasy Blood Extraction Kit was used to extract genomic DNA from the blood cell samples. General findings and caveats noted by the study authors: When HLA alleles, especially DR and DQ, strongly co-occurred, TCR associations were difficult to assign to individual alleles. According to a later analysis, parvovirus B19, influenza, CMV and Epstein-Barr virus appeared linked to several top co-occurrence clusters. A further reported finding was that TCR beta sequences accurately predicted the HLA-A and HLA-B alleles for most subjects in the first cohort. Compared with equally common non-associated chains, HLA-associated TCR beta chains in a later analysis were more clonally expanded and had lower generation probabilities. In the study, 150 to 200 TCR beta chains were listed as associated with cytomegalovirus. According to a later analysis, TCR association rates differed among HLA loci, with DRB1 alleles showing the most associated TCRs and HLA-C alleles showing the fewest. Linkage disequilibrium might explain the correlated functional status among segregating V segments, but an unknown experimental factor could not be ruled out. The classifier was reported to diagnose cytomegalovirus status with high specificity and sensitivity in both the original cohort and the validation cohort. Immune exposure information for the cohort was limited to CMV serostatus. Only TCR beta chains were sequenced in this cohort, and the absence of alpha or paired-chain data limited detectable features. In an earlier analysis of under 600 of the donors, most TCR beta V segments were observed in productive rearrangements about 90% or about 30% of the time, broadly matching IMGT annotations. In vitro tests confirmed that three of the cytomegalovirus-associated TCR beta chains recognize cytomegalovirus antigens. A later analysis found that most CMV-associated TCR beta chains appeared HLA-restricted, with HLA associations seemingly driven largely by CMV exposure. Because HLA typing was missing for some donors at each locus, association tests included only the typed subset. Because counts were too low, more than 15 rarely observed V segments, including chromosome 9 orphons, were left out of the earlier analysis of 500 to 750 of the donors. The authors suggested that the approach could potentially be extended to other disease states and immunological phenotypes. Presence/absence analyses assumed roughly uniform sequencing depth across donors, an assumption that may not hold. Some IMGT-functional V segments, including TRBV6-2 and TRBV6-3, could not be distinguished by the 87-base-pair reads and were therefore excluded. A later genetic analysis associated a missense DCLRE1C variant with V-gene and J-gene trimming of TCR beta chains, and an independent cohort replicated the association. In a later analysis, more than 15,000 TCR beta sequences were associated with specific HLA alleles at a false discovery rate of 0.05. While some public TCRs were present in many individuals, most TCR sequences turned up only very rarely across donors. Compared with the roughly 600-donor mean, donors in an Asian-associated ancestry cluster had fewer N-insertions in productive TCRs, according to a later genetic analysis. A cluster of highly shared sequence variants was judged likely to represent a technical artifact of the sequencing pipeline.

For this clone: The antigen it binds to is not known. The record has no base qualities; no much larger clone is one base away.

Library construction relied on the immunoSEQ multiplex PCR assay. A mixture of 60 forward primers for TCR Vbeta segments and 13 reverse primers for TCR Jbeta segments was used in the multiplex PCR. A multiplex PCR assay on genomic DNA amplified the CDR3 region of rearranged TCR beta genes. Amplified TCR beta libraries were sequenced as 87-base-pair reads on the Illumina HiSeq System. The source study handled its data this way. A later analysis tallied roughly 78 million unique TCR beta chains across the 666 repertoires, and 10 million to 11 million of those chains were shared by two or more donors. A nearest-neighbor algorithm error-corrected the raw reads and collapsed the reads into unique sequences, merging closely related sequences to remove PCR and sequencing errors. Alignment of CDR3 sequences to IMGT reference sequences was used to assign V, D and J gene segments. Each retained sequence needed at least a six-nucleotide match to both a V gene segment and a J gene segment. A rearrangement counted as productive if the CDR3 had no stop codons and remained in frame with V and J, and every other rearrangement counted as non-productive. CDR3 was defined by IMGT convention, running from the second conserved V-encoded cysteine to the conserved J-encoded phenylalanine. The earlier analysis of approximately 590 of the donors excluded any sequence lacking an unambiguous match to a single V gene segment. In an earlier analysis of some 590 of the donors, a V segment was called functional when productive rearrangements were above 56.7%, and segregating when the standard deviation between donors exceeded 5%. A statistical classification framework was built to diagnose cytomegalovirus status from the catalog of TCR beta chain sequences. In a later analysis, V and J genes were assigned by comparing TCR nucleotide sequences against IMGT/GENE-DB human TR gene sequences. Using the TCRdist pipeline, a later analysis assigned CDR3 sequences along with most-parsimonious VDJ recombination scenarios. In a later analysis, every TCR beta chain was defined by the combination of its CDR3 amino acid sequence and its V-gene family, and reads without a unique V-gene family were dropped. In a later analysis, some 600 highly shared, low-generation-probability nucleotide sequences were removed to address suspected cross-contamination and a sequencing artifact. For each public chain, a later analysis derived a clonal expansion index from normalized ranks of inferred template counts within each repertoire. In a later analysis, generation probabilities were computed with a VDJ recombination model fitted to out-of-frame rearrangements, and the resulting probabilities were checked against IGoR. In a later analysis, hypergeometric tests were used to score TCR-TCR, TCR-HLA and TCR-CMV co-occurrence, with a repertoire-size bias correction applied to TCR pairs. To estimate false discovery rates, a later analysis permuted the HLA or CMV assignments 20 times. In a later analysis, co-occurring TCRs were grouped with DBSCAN, and TCRdist sequence similarity was added when clustering was performed within HLA-allele-positive subsets. Co-occurrence clustering excluded repertoires with fewer than 30,000 or more than 120,000 public chains, plus five with anomalous nucleotide sharing. In its TCRdb copy, this immuneACCESS table keeps in-frame sequences only and misses some clones. Where compared with another copy, unresolved V genes explain less than half of these, and the others have no known cause. That table supplies the V and J calls and clone size; D and trimming were determined from the DNA. The sample table holds around 180,000 clones, of which roughly 84% were seen once. 0.2% to 0.3% of the sample comes from the top ten.

From a lookup of the germline V gene, CDR1 and CDR2 are SGHAT and FQNNGV. Including cysteine and phenylalanine, the CDR3 has 18 amino acids. Just CDR3 DNA is preserved here, 54 bases in frame from base 1. At the junction V is shortened by 7 bases and J by 7 bases; bases outside the gene matches: 23. The clonotype originates from a boy aged 10-17 years in good health and CMV-seronegative. The sequence joins TRBV11-2 to TRBJ2-5; TRBD2 lines up with 8 middle nucleotides. Sequencing used PBMCs. The CDR3 reads as follows: CASNNPGSGSGAYRTQYF. The DNA sequence is as follows: TGTGCCAGCAACAATCCCGGTTCGGGTAGCGGGGCCTATCGGACCCAGTACTTC. The entire variable domain, with the stretches around the CDR3 drawn from the reference TRBV11-2 and TRBJ2-5 proteins, is EAGVAQSPRYKIIEKRQSVAFWCNPISGHATLYWYQQILGQGPKLLIQFQNNGVVDDSQLPKDRFSAERLKGVDSTLKIQPAKLEDSAVYLCASNNPGSGSGAYRTQYFGPGTRLLVL.